This TCR beta chain was sequenced during a study of OX40 agonist ivuxolimab in advanced cancers. About the investigation overall: Ivuxolimab was an agonistic, fully human IgG2 monoclonal antibody directed against OX40 (CD134), a costimulatory receptor. Intravenous ivuxolimab was administered to patients every 2 weeks at six dose levels: 0.01, 0.1, 0.3, 1.5, 3 and 10 mg/kg. Of the roughly 53 patients in dose escalation, 19 had hepatocellular carcinoma, some 15 had melanoma, 9 had renal cell carcinoma and 9 had head and neck cancer. The dose-escalation cohort was 82.7% male with a mean age of roughly 60 years, ranging from about 23 to 85. Prior anti-PD-1, anti-PD-L1 or anti-CTLA-4 therapy was permitted, and checkpoint inhibitors had been received by less than 45% of dose-escalation patients. Partial responses were achieved by three dose-escalation patients, of whom one had hepatocellular carcinoma and two had cutaneous melanoma. Peripheral TCRbeta sequencing aimed to test whether ivuxolimab altered TCR sequence diversity and caused clonal T-cell expansion. The paper describes the monotherapy dose-escalation part (N of about 50 patients) of the phase I trial of ivuxolimab.

For sequencing of the TCRbeta CDR3 region, genomic DNA was extracted from the sorted cells. The immunoSEQ Assay was used for sequencing of TCRbeta CDR3 regions. The table comes from immuneACCESS by way of TCRdb, which keeps in-frame sequences with V and J called. Part of the clones is missing from these tables; in studies checked, under half for an unresolved V gene and the rest for unknown reasons. Across this sample there are tens of thousands of clones, with more than 75% seen only once. The top ten clonotypes cover less than 0.25% of the sample. Turning to this clone: The specificity of this receptor is unknown. It has no much larger one-base neighbor in the sample; base qualities were not kept.

General conclusions and limits of the study: Low levels of normalized T-cell clonal expansion were also seen in some nonresponding patients. After ivuxolimab, CD8+ T cells had more expanded clones than CD4+ T cells on average. Which antigens the clonally expanded peripheral T cells were specific for was not determined. Clonal expansion of both CD4+ and CD8+ blood T cells was observed from baseline to week 6 at doses 0.1 to 3.0 mg/kg. In the 0.1-3.0 mg/kg groups, partial responders were among the patients with the lowest normalized peripheral clonal expansion, particularly in CD8+ T cells.

Patients with a history of autoimmune disease or receiving systemic immunosuppression were excluded from the trial. In every dose cohort, peripheral blood was drawn for TCR sequencing at baseline, cycle 4 day 1, and cycle 7 day 1. Samples were obtained from an open-label, multicenter, first-in-human phase I dose-escalation trial of ivuxolimab. Adults with locally advanced or metastatic melanoma, renal cell, hepatocellular, or head and neck squamous cell carcinoma were enrolled in the trial. Before TCR sequencing, CD4+ T cells and CD8+ T cells were sorted from peripheral blood as separate populations. The sample consisted of CD4+ or CD8+ T cells sorted from blood, taken in a trial of the OX40 agonist ivuxolimab. This TCR came from an adult with an advanced solid tumor such as melanoma, head and neck, liver or kidney cancer.

The CDR3 corresponds to CASSEDRPPLDTQYF. The nucleotide sequence is TGCGCCAGCAGCGAGGACAGGCCTCCCTTAGATACGCAGTATTTT. Here the chain combines TRBV5-1 and TRBJ2-3, and 7 bases in between align with TRBD1. The CDR3 goes from the cysteine to the phenylalanine over 15 residues. Left in the record is the CDR3 DNA by itself, 45 bases read in frame from the first base. Trimming removed 4 bases from V and 5 bases from J; the gene matches leave 10 bases unexplained. CDR1 and CDR2 are read off the germline V gene as SGHRS and YFSETQ.